These T cell receptor beta chains were read from a single sample in a study of post-analysis software for immune sequencing data. MiXCR, run by TCRdb on the PCR reads, gives a single entry per CDR3 protein. The sample has about 570,000 distinct CDR3 sequences, around 31% seen once. The specimen was blood. All receptors come from a girl aged 2 to 17 with multiple sclerosis. CDR3s include the opening cysteine and the closing phenylalanine or tryptophan. A D gene is named only where the DNA matches it firmly. Size tells how often a clone was seen (once, few, many) or the class of an expanded clone, and some rows leave it out.

TRBJ1-2 | TRBD1 | . | TRBV3-1 | CASSHPTGLNAGYTF | TGTGCCAGCAGCCACCCGACAGGGTTGAACGCTGGCTACACCTTC
TRBJ2-7 | . | . | TRBV15 | CATSSLTDTYEQYF | TGTGCCACCAGCAGCCTCACAGACACCTACGAGCAGTACTTC
TRBJ2-5 | TRBD2 | few | TRBV2 | CASSEAYSREWETQYF | TGTGCCAGCAGTGAAGCGTACTCGCGGGAGTGGGAGACCCAGTACTTC
TRBJ2-1 | TRBD2 | few | TRBV4-1 | CASSQDLEAGHYNEQFF | TGCGCCAGCAGCCAAGATCTTGAAGCGGGGCACTACAATGAGCAGTTCTTC
TRBJ2-7 | . | . | TRBV12-3/TRBV12-4 | CASSLGWGSYEQYF | TGTGCCAGCAGTTTAGGCTGGGGGTCCTACGAGCAGTACTTC
TRBJ2-1 | TRBD1 | . | TRBV18 | CASSRQGVNSYNEQFF | TGTGCCAGCTCACGGCAGGGGGTCAACTCCTACAATGAGCAGTTCTTC
TRBJ2-1 | TRBD1 | . | TRBV7-9 | CASSPSGQGDNEQFF | TGTGCCAGCAGCCCGTCAGGACAGGGGGACAATGAGCAGTTCTTC
TRBJ2-1 | TRBD2 | . | TRBV5-6 | CASSFFWGPGLASNNEQFF | TGTGCCAGCAGCTTCTTTTGGGGTCCGGGACTAGCGAGTAACAATGAGCAGTTCTTC
TRBJ2-1 | . | . | TRBV18 | CASSEEIHNEQFF | TGTGCCAGCTCAGAGGAAATTCACAATGAGCAGTTCTTC
TRBJ1-2 | . | few | TRBV4-2 | CASSQVTAEPGYTF | TGTGCCAGCAGCCAAGTCACGGCCGAACCGGGCTACACCTTC
TRBJ2-5 | TRBD2 | few | TRBV6-1 | CASSENPSGQETQYF | TGTGCCAGCAGTGAAAACCCTAGCGGCCAAGAGACCCAGTACTTC
TRBJ2-7 | TRBD2 | few | TRBV27 | CASSLLRLAGGTYEQYF | TGTGCCAGCAGCCTCCTCCGGCTAGCGGGGGGAACCTACGAGCAGTACTTC
TRBJ2-7 | TRBD1 | . | TRBV4-1 | CASSQRHTGGSSYEQYF | TGCGCCAGCAGCCAACGACATACAGGGGGAAGTTCCTACGAGCAGTACTTC
TRBJ2-3 | . | . | TRBV28 | CASSLQQGPDTQYF | TGTGCCAGCAGCTTGCAACAGGGTCCAGATACGCAGTATTTT
TRBJ2-5 | . | . | TRBV6-2/TRBV6-3 | CASSSRHIGGQYF | TGTGCCAGCAGTTCCAGACACATTGGTGGCCAGTACTTC
TRBJ2-6 | . | . | TRBV4-1 | CASSLRWSGANVLTF | TGCGCCAGCAGCCTTCGCTGGTCTGGGGCCAACGTCCTGACTTTC
TRBJ1-2 | TRBD1 | . | TRBV4-1 | CASSQGFEQGGYGYTF | TGCGCCAGCAGCCAAGGATTTGAACAGGGGGGGTATGGCTACACCTTC
TRBJ2-1 | . | few | TRBV29-1 | CSVERTSSYNEQFF | TGCAGCGTTGAACGGACGAGCTCCTACAATGAGCAGTTCTTC
TRBJ2-7 | TRBD1 | . | TRBV6-5 | CASRDGTGPYEQYF | TGTGCCAGCAGGGACGGGACAGGTCCTTACGAGCAGTACTTC
TRBJ1-6 | . | many | TRBV4-1 | CASSQQGLGNSPLHF | TGCGCCAGCAGCCAACAGGGCCTCGGGAATTCACCCCTCCACTTT
TRBJ2-3 | . | few | TRBV7-2 | CASSSGARDTQYF | TGTGCCAGCAGCTCGGGGGCGAGAGATACGCAGTATTTT
TRBJ2-1 | . | few | TRBV6-5 | CASKNKGISYNEQFF | TGTGCCAGCAAAAATAAGGGGATCTCCTACAATGAGCAGTTCTTC
TRBJ1-2 | . | few | TRBV11-2 | CASSQPGRAPYGYTF | TGTGCCAGCAGCCAACCTGGCCGGGCCCCCTATGGCTACACCTTC
TRBJ2-1 | TRBD2 | . | TRBV4-2 | CASSQAWLADNEQFF | TGTGCCAGCAGCCAAGCGTGGCTAGCGGACAATGAGCAGTTCTTC
TRBJ1-6 | . | few | TRBV14 | CASSRAGEMSPLHF | TGTGCCAGCAGCCGCGCTGGAGAAATGTCACCCCTCCACTTT